Below, 18 T cell receptor beta chains from the same sample are listed, as sequenced in a study of PD-1 blockade in classical Hodgkin lymphoma. The repertoire was sequenced with immunoSEQ multiplex PCR; TCRdb's copy has only in-frame clones and lacks some. The top ten hold around a fifth of the sample, which has tens of thousands of clones, nearly 80% seen once. This sample's time point: cycle 4 day 1 (C4D1), after six to seven weeks of nivolumab. Each of the patients experienced relapse following autologous stem cell transplantation, and their brentuximab vedotin exposure differed. The sequencing used peripheral blood mononuclear cells (PBMCs), collected before the fourth cycle of nivolumab. The source of these receptors is a human donor with classical Hodgkin lymphoma.

This clone was recorded a few times. The gene calls are TRBV5-1 and TRBJ2-4, with 8 bases that match TRBD2. The CDR3 is 15 residues long. CDR1 is SGHRS and CDR2 is YFSETQ in the germline V gene. V shed 6 bases, J shed 6 bases, and the junction held 11 bases outside the gene matches. The CDR3 loop reads CASTPAGAVGNIQYF. The CDR3 DNA follows: TGCGCCAGCACCCCAGCGGGAGCGGTGGGAAACATTCAGTACTTC.

The genes are TRBV6-6 and TRBJ2-2; tentatively, D is TRBD2 (7 bases). Trimming pared 4 bases from V and 4 bases from J, leaving 13 bases between. Germline V CDR1 and CDR2: MNHNY, SVGAGI (reference sequence). The CDR3 spans 15 residues. CDR3 sequence reads: CASSSAGAPTGELFF. The CDR3 DNA sequence: TGTGCCAGCAGTTCGGCGGGGGCCCCCACCGGGGAGCTGTTTTTT.

This clone was counted only a few times. This rearrangement joins TRBV7-9 to TRBJ1-2, with D possibly matching TRBD1 (5 bases). This CDR3 is built from 13 residues. The V and J ends lost 4 bases and 2 bases respectively, with 8 bases between them. The germline CDR1 and CDR2 sequences are SEHNR and FQNEAQ (reference sequence). CDR3 nucleotides: TGTGCCAGCAGCTCCGGGGGGAACTATGGCTACACCTTC. The encoded protein is CASSSGGNYGYTF.

V gene TRBV30 combines with J gene TRBJ2-7; 7 bases match TRBD2. CDR1 is GTSNPN and CDR2 is SVGIG in the germline V gene (reference sequence). J gave up 5 bases and V 0 bases, and 16 bases lay outside the gene matches. The CDR3 covers 17 residues. This CDR3 is CAWSVKVGLARGDEQYF. The CDR3 nucleotides read TGTGCCTGGAGTGTAAAAGTGGGGCTGGCCCGGGGGGACGAGCAGTACTTC. Using reference TRBV30 and TRBJ2-7 for the parts outside the CDR3, the full variable domain is SQTIHQWPATLVQPVGSPLSLECTVEGTSNPNLYWYRQAAGRGLQLLFYSVGIGQISSEVPQNLSASRPQDRQFILSSKKLLLSDSGFYLCAWSVKVGLARGDEQYFGPGTRLTVT.

This chain links TRBV5-6 with TRBJ2-1; 9 positions match TRBD2. CDR1 SGHDT and CDR2 YYEEEE come from the germline V gene. This CDR3 is built from 15 residues. V dropped 2 bases and J dropped 8; count of bases not matched to a gene: 8. The CDR3 DNA is TGTGCCAGCAGCTTAGCGGGAGGACGTGGGCATGAGCAGTTCTTC. Translating gives CASSLAGGRGHEQFF. Full variable domain (rest looked up from reference TRBV5-6 and TRBJ2-1): DAGVTQSPTHLIKTRGQQVTLRCSPKSGHDTVSWYQQALGQGPQFIFQYYEEEERQRGNFPDRFSGHQFPNYSSELNVNALLLGDSALYLCASSLAGGRGHEQFFGPGTRLTVL.

The chain couples TRBV5-1 to TRBJ2-7, with TRBD1 as a possible D gene (5 bases). CDR1 SGHRS and CDR2 YFSETQ come from the germline V gene. V lost 0 bases, J lost 6 bases, and 13 bases lay in between. This CDR3 is 14 amino acids long. CDR3 sequence: CASSLAVGAAEQYF. CDR3 sequence (DNA): TGCGCCAGCAGCTTGGCCGTAGGGGCAGCCGAGCAGTACTTC.

The chain links TRBV18 to TRBJ1-2; D ambiguous. The CDR3 spans 14 residues. V was cut by 3 bases and J by 4 bases, with 12 bases left in between. CDR1 is KGHSH and CDR2 is LQKENI in the germline V gene. DNA for the CDR3: TGTGCCAGCTCACCCTGGAACTCCCGCTATGGCTACACCTTC. Encoded protein: CASSPWNSRYGYTF.

V and J are TRBV11-3 and TRBJ2-5; a possible D gene is TRBD2 (7 bases). The V gene's germline CDR1 is SGHNT and CDR2 YENEEA. CDR3 size: 16 residues. Trimming took 6 bases from V and 2 from J, leaving 19 bases between them. CDR3 in DNA: TGTGCCAGCAGTACCCCCCCGGGGGGCGATCAAGAGACCCAGTACTTC. Its translation: CASSTPPGGDQETQYF.

This chain connects TRBV28 to TRBJ2-2; TRBD2 agrees at 8 bases. Per germline, CDR1 MDHEN and CDR2 SYDVKM. The CDR3 loop spans 15 amino acids. Trimming took 3 bases from V and 1 from J; bases not matched to a gene: 1. The CDR3 region is CASSFLAGNTGELFF. CDR3 in DNA: TGTGCCAGCAGTTTTCTAGCGGGGAACACCGGGGAGCTGTTTTTT.

The chain carries TRBV5-4 and TRBJ2-7; D remains ambiguous. The CDR3 runs 13 residues. CDR1 is SGHNT, CDR2 YYREEE, per germline (reference sequence). The ends were cut back, 0 bases at V and 7 bases at J, with 11 bases in the middle. The CDR3 coding sequence is TGTGCCAGCAGCTTGGGGACGTGGGCAGAGCAGTACTTC. As protein: CASSLGTWAEQYF.

The chain has TRBV4-1 and TRBJ1-2, with D tentatively TRBD1 (6 bases). The V end lost 4 bases, the J end lost 4 bases, and 22 bases lay between the germline ends. This CDR3 is built from 17 residues. The V gene's germline CDR1 is MGHRA and CDR2 YSYEKL. The CDR3 loop reads CASSPRAGEIVGYGYTF. The DNA for the CDR3 is TGCGCCAGCAGCCCGAGGGCAGGGGAGATTGTTGGCTATGGCTACACCTTC.

The rearrangement uses TRBV6-5 and TRBJ2-5; maybe TRBD2 (5 bases). V shed 2 bases and J shed 2 bases, with 15 bases lying between them. CDR3 size: 16 residues. Germline V gene sequence: CDR1 MNHEY, CDR2 SVGAGI. The CDR3 protein is CASSYGGGSYQETQYF. CDR3 sequence (DNA): TGTGCCAGCAGTTACGGAGGAGGCAGTTATCAAGAGACCCAGTACTTC.

Notes on this clone: This sample includes further DNA sequences coding for the same CDR3. CDR3 DNA: TGCGCCAGCATAAGAGGGGGGAGCACAGATACGCAGTATTTT. This encodes CASIRGGSTDTQYF. The J gene is TRBJ2-3, the V gene TRBV5-1; D tentatively reads TRBD1 or TRBD2 (6 bases each). Germline V gene lookup returns CDR1 SGHRS and CDR2 YFSETQ. This CDR3 spans 14 amino acids. V lost 6 bases to trimming and J lost 0 bases, with 11 bases between them.

The chain uses TRBV7-3 and TRBJ2-3, with 7 nucleotides matching TRBD1. The CDR3 extends over 17 amino acids. Germline V lookup: CDR1 SGHTA, CDR2 FQGTGA. The V and J ends lost 5 bases and 1 base, in that order; junction bases with no gene match: 12. The CDR3 nucleotides read TGTGCCAGCAGCCTAAGAGGGGGCCGGACAGGCACAGATACGCAGTATTTT. Translation: CASSLRGGRTGTDTQYF. Based on the CDR3 plus reference TRBV7-3 and TRBJ2-3, the full variable domain is GAGVSQTPSNKVTEKGKYVELRCDPISGHTALYWYRQSLGQGPEFLIYFQGTGAADDSGLPNDRFFAVRPEGSVSTLKIQRTERGDSAVYLCASSLRGGRTGTDTQYFGPGTRLTVL.

In this sample, this clone turned up a few times. This chain connects TRBV5-1 to TRBJ1-1, with 7 bases fitting TRBD1. Germline V CDR1 and CDR2: SGHRS, YFSETQ. V trimming: 4 bases; J trimming: 5 bases; junction bases outside the gene matches: 8. This CDR3 is built from 14 residues. The CDR3 DNA sequence: TGCGCCAGCAGCGACCAGGGGGTAGGTACTGAAGCTTTCTTT. It translates to CASSDQGVGTEAFF.

This rearrangement joins TRBV5-4 to TRBJ2-2; the match to TRBD2 covers 7 bases. This CDR3 contains 16 residues. J gave up 2 bases and V 0 bases, and 4 bases lay outside the gene matches. CDR1 and CDR2 (germline): SGHNT, YYREEE (reference sequence). CDR3 DNA sequence: TGTGCCAGCAGCTTGGGCCAGCGGGGAAACACCGGGGAGCTGTTTTTT. It translates to CASSLGQRGNTGELFF.

The chain joins TRBV5-1 to TRBJ2-7, with 10 bases lining up with TRBD1. Trimming removed 4 bases from V and 3 bases from J; junction bases left unmatched: 7. The CDR3 runs to 15 residues. Germline V gives CDR1 SGHRS, CDR2 YFSETQ. The CDR3 DNA reads as TGCGCCAGCAGCGTACAAGGGACAGGGGTCTACGAGCAGTACTTC. Protein: CASSVQGTGVYEQYF.

CDR3 region: CASTDRNTEAFF. The CDR3 DNA follows: TGTGCCAGCACGGACAGAAACACTGAAGCTTTCTTT. The chain links TRBV2 to TRBJ1-1; the D gene is possibly TRBD1 (6 bases). This CDR3 spans 12 amino acids. V lost 7 bases to trimming and J lost 2 bases, with 8 bases between them. Germline CDR1 reads SNHLY; CDR2 reads FYNNEI.